This T cell receptor (beta chain) was sequenced for a study of metastatic and nonmetastatic thyroid tumors (dated by TCRdb to the early 2020s). Notes on the research overall: Repertoires from peripheral blood and from tumor or nodule tissue samples of malignant and benign thyroid patients were compared.

This clone occurred many times. It lacks a known antigen. Per-base qualities were not stored, and no clone one base away is much larger. None of the patients had been given any treatment before thyroid surgery. Patient clinical samples collected from about 2011 to 2018 were retrospectively analysed using T-cell receptor beta sequencing. Library preparation used PCR. TCRdb lists the instrument as Illumina HiSeq 4000. High-throughput sequencing was used to profile the CDR3 region of the TCR beta-chain in every patient. In the original analysis: Drawing on CDR3 differences between clinicopathological groups, the researchers built a classifier meant to tell apart patients with distant-metastatic papillary thyroid cancer. To measure repertoire diversity the researchers used the Shannon index, while the Morisita-Horn index served to gauge how similar the tumor and blood repertoires were. The public reads were run again by TCRdb, first through fastp at Q25 and then through MiXCR, and only productive beta chains were kept. What appears here as the V and J calls and clone size reflects TCRdb's work, not the paper's. For this sample the table gives 19,000 or so clones, of which about 30% were detected only once. The ten largest clones take up 12% to 15% of the sample.

What the authors observed across the whole study: TCR beta diversity was reported as significantly higher in malignant tumors than in benign nodules, in both blood and tumor samples.

Material for sequencing was tumor tissue. The receptor was derived from a male donor with papillary thyroid cancer or a benign thyroid nodule (not recorded which). Some clones in this sample may be carry-over from other donors' samples.

Here the CDR3 is given as CASSLVGDTEAFF. The nucleotide sequence is given as TGTGCCAGTAGTCTGGTCGGGGACACTGAAGCTTTCTTT. The sequence links TRBV19 to TRBJ1-1, with no confident D gene call. The CDR3, cysteine through phenylalanine, is 13 amino acids long. Only CDR3 DNA is held: 39 bases, read in frame from base 1. Deletion took 5 bases off V and 3 bases off J, with a span of 10 bases between the germline ends. The germline V gene (reference sequence) sets CDR1 to LNHDA and CDR2 to SQIVND.